This T cell receptor beta chain was identified during a study of T cells after somatic rescue of genetic block. Method: immunoSEQ multiplex PCR; TCRdb's copy keeps in-frame clones and lacks some. The table includes roughly 110,000 clones, around nine tenths detected once. Germline loops: CDR1 MDHEN, CDR2 SYDVKM. V lost 5 bases and J lost 0; bases outside the gene matches: 4. The CDR3 is made up of 16 amino acids. This TCR came from a woman aged 18-29 years. The chain has TRBV28 and TRBJ1-1, with 12 bases aligning to TRBD1. Sequencing input: peripheral blood mononuclear cells (PBMCs). CDR3 coding DNA: TGTGCCAGCAGTCGGGACAGGGGGCGGATGAACACTGAAGCTTTCTTT. This gives the protein CASSRDRGRMNTEAFF.